The 20 T cell receptor beta chains presented below share a single source sample, sequenced in a study of identifying expanded T cells in peripheral blood. TCRdb keeps only in-frame clones here, not all; method: immunoSEQ multiplex PCR. Among nearly 60,000 clones, approximately 90% were seen once, and the ten largest hold 3% to 4%. Source material: blood. All receptors derive from a person between 18 and 75 years old in good health.

The V call is TRBV5-1, the J call TRBJ2-2; 8 nucleotides line up with TRBD2. Trimming removed 2 bases from V and 3 bases from J; junction bases left unmatched: 3. This CDR3 is 15 amino acids long. Germline CDR1 reads SGHRS; CDR2 reads YFSETQ. The CDR3 reads CASSFSGAYTGELFF. The CDR3, as DNA: TGCGCCAGCAGCTTTAGCGGGGCCTACACCGGGGAGCTGTTTTTT.

The J gene is TRBJ2-1, the V gene TRBV4-1; D is tentatively TRBD1 or TRBD2 (5 bases each). The CDR3 consists of 13 residues. V lost 0 bases and J lost 8, with 8 bases in between. Looked up from germline, CDR1 is MGHRA and CDR2 is YSYEKL. The CDR3: CASSQDGDDEQFF. In DNA form, the CDR3 reads TGCGCCAGCAGCCAAGATGGGGACGATGAGCAGTTCTTC.

DNA for the CDR3: TGTGCCAGCAGTCCCTCAGGGGCGGAGACCCAGTACTTC. Encoded protein: CASSPSGAETQYF. The rearrangement uses TRBV6-1 and TRBJ2-5; maybe TRBD1 (6 bases). Trimming cost V 5 bases and J 5 bases, with 12 bases left between them. This CDR3 is built from 13 residues. Germline V gene sequence: CDR1 MNHNS, CDR2 SASEGT.

The V gene is TRBV4-1, the J gene TRBJ2-2; D not certain. The CDR3 extends over 16 amino acids. V was shortened by 1 base and J by 4 bases, with 13 bases between the two germline ends. Germline V gene data show CDR1 as MGHRA and CDR2 as YSYEKL. Here the CDR3 DNA reads TGCGCCAGCAGCCAAGTAAATCTCGTATCCACCGGGGAGCTGTTTTTT. This sequence encodes CASSQVNLVSTGELFF.

This chain links TRBV18 with TRBJ2-2; 9 bases match TRBD1. This CDR3 has 16 residues. Trimming cost V 2 bases and J 4 bases; bases outside gene matches: 5. Germline V gene sequence: CDR1 KGHSH, CDR2 LQKENI. The DNA for the CDR3 is TGTGCCAGCTCACCAATGGGGACAGGGAGCACCGGGGAGCTGTTTTTT. Its translation: CASSPMGTGSTGELFF.

V usage is TRBV19 and J usage is TRBJ2-5, with TRBD2 identical over 8 bases. The CDR3 is 14 amino acids. V was pared by 6 bases and J by 5 bases, with 8 bases of the junction left unmatched. Germline lookup yields CDR1 LNHDA and CDR2 SQIVND (reference sequence). In nucleotides, the CDR3 is TGTGCCAGTAGCAGTCCGGGACTAGTGGAGACCCAGTACTTC. This gives the protein CASSSPGLVETQYF.

The rearrangement joins TRBV5-6 to TRBJ2-3; no firm D call. V dropped 2 bases and J dropped 6 bases, with 4 bases sitting between them. This CDR3 region has 11 residues. Germline V gene data show CDR1 as SGHDT and CDR2 as YYEEEE. The CDR3 DNA sequence: TGTGCCAGCAGCTTAAGGGATACGCAGTATTTT. Translating it yields CASSLRDTQYF.

This chain joins TRBV19 and TRBJ1-4; TRBD1 aligns across 8 bases. Germline V gene lookup returns CDR1 LNHDA and CDR2 SQIVND (reference sequence). J gave up 0 bases and V 7 bases, and 10 bases lay outside the gene matches. CDR3 length: 17 amino acids. The CDR3 spells CASKDRGGFATNEKLFF. In DNA, the CDR3 is TGTGCCAGTAAAGACAGGGGTGGATTTGCAACTAATGAAAAACTGTTTTTT.

V and J are TRBV4-3 and TRBJ1-6, with D possibly being TRBD1 (5 bases). Germline V gives CDR1 LGHNA, CDR2 YSLEER. V dropped 4 bases and J dropped 3 bases, with 16 bases sitting between them. There are 17 residues in the CDR3. The CDR3 here is CASSPSSSGGYNSPLHF. DNA for the CDR3: TGCGCCAGCAGCCCCAGTTCCTCGGGGGGCTATAATTCACCCCTCCACTTT.

The genes are TRBV19 and TRBJ1-4; D is ambiguous. V lost 6 bases, J lost 2 bases, and 13 bases lay in between. This CDR3 contains 15 residues. From germline, CDR1 is LNHDA and CDR2 SQIVND (reference sequence). The CDR3 sequence is CASSRRGGTNEKLFF. The CDR3 nucleotides are TGTGCCAGTAGCCGTCGGGGAGGGACTAATGAAAAACTGTTTTTT.

This clone was found a few times. The CDR3 is CASRGGSYEQYF. The CDR3 region has the DNA TGTGCCAGCAGAGGGGGGTCCTACGAGCAGTACTTC. The chain has TRBV6-5 and TRBJ2-7, with D perhaps matching TRBD1 or TRBD2 (6 bases each). The ends were cut back, 6 bases at V and 1 base at J, with 7 bases in the middle. Germline V gene sequence: CDR1 MNHEY, CDR2 SVGAGI. The CDR3 contains 12 residues.

The chain couples TRBV2 to TRBJ1-5; possible D gene TRBD1, 5 bases. The CDR3 contains 13 residues. V dropped 6 bases and J dropped 7 bases, with 13 bases sitting between them. In germline, CDR1 is SNHLY, CDR2 FYNNEI. In nucleotides, the CDR3 is TGTGCCAGCAGCAGGCAGGGAGGACAGCCCCAGCATTTT. Translated, it gives CASSRQGGQPQHF.

This chain connects TRBV7-2 to TRBJ2-1; D is unresolved. V was clipped by 0 bases and J by 0 bases, with 6 bases between them. Germline V gene data show CDR1 as SGHTA and CDR2 as FQGNSA. CDR3 length: 15 amino acids. In DNA, the CDR3 is TGTGCCAGCAGCTTAGCGGCAGCCTCCTACAATGAGCAGTTCTTC. Translated, it gives CASSLAAASYNEQFF. Supplemented by reference TRBV7-2 and TRBJ2-1, the full variable domain reads GAGVSQSPSNKVTEKGKDVELRCDPISGHTALYWYRQSLGQGLEFLIYFQGNSAPDKSGLPSDRFSAERTGGSVSTLTIQRTQQEDSAVYLCASSLAAASYNEQFFGPGTRLTVL.

J is TRBJ2-7 and V is TRBV28; 7 bases fit TRBD1. CDR1 is MDHEN, CDR2 SYDVKM, per germline. CDR3 size: 15 residues. V shed 5 bases and J 2 bases; nucleotides not matched to a gene: 9. CDR3 DNA: TGTGCCAGCAGTCCCTCCCGACAGGGAGCCTACGAGCAGTACTTC. Its translation is CASSPSRQGAYEQYF.

This chain joins TRBV7-3 and TRBJ2-5; D remains unclear. Germline lookup yields CDR1 SGHTA and CDR2 FQGTGA. The CDR3 sequence is 13 residues long. V gave up 2 bases and J gave up 7 bases, with 11 bases separating them. In DNA, the CDR3 is TGTGCCAGCAGCTTATTTACCCGAGGGACCCAGTACTTC. Amino acid sequence: CASSLFTRGTQYF.

CDR3 coding DNA: TGTGCCAGCAGCTTTCCGGCCGGGGGTGGAGACACTGAAGCTTTCTTT. Translated: CASSFPAGGGDTEAFF. V and J are TRBV11-2 and TRBJ1-1; perhaps TRBD1 as D (5 bases). The germline CDR1 and CDR2 sequences are SGHAT and FQNNGV. The CDR3 contains 16 residues. Trimming cost V 3 bases and J 3 bases, with 17 bases left between them. The full variable domain, rest sourced from reference TRBV11-2 and TRBJ1-1, is EAGVAQSPRYKIIEKRQSVAFWCNPISGHATLYWYQQILGQGPKLLIQFQNNGVVDDSQLPKDRFSAERLKGVDSTLKIQPAKLEDSAVYLCASSFPAGGGDTEAFFGQGTRLTVV.

The chain recombines TRBV27 with TRBJ2-1; 10 positions agree with TRBD2. From germline, CDR1 is MNHEY and CDR2 SMNVEV (reference sequence). V was clipped by 2 bases and J by 4 bases; unmatched bases: 2. The CDR3 totals 15 residues. The CDR3 reads CASSLASGGYNEQFF. The DNA for the CDR3 is TGTGCCAGCAGTTTAGCTAGCGGGGGTTACAATGAGCAGTTCTTC.

The V gene is TRBV4-3, the J gene TRBJ2-7; D is unresolved. Germline V CDR1 and CDR2: LGHNA, YSLEER. V lost 0 bases, J lost 0 bases, and 9 bases lay in between. The CDR3 extends over 15 amino acids. CDR3 region: CASSQDRSSSYEQYF. CDR3 coding DNA: TGCGCCAGCAGCCAAGATCGGTCCAGCTCCTACGAGCAGTACTTC.

The chain employs TRBV28 and TRBJ2-1, with a weak D call TRBD2 (5 bases). The germline V gene has CDR1 MDHEN and CDR2 SYDVKM. Deletions cut 3 bases from V and 6 bases from J, with 12 bases between. The CDR3 extends over 14 amino acids. The CDR3 protein is CASSFPGRGNEQFF. The CDR3 nucleotides are TGTGCCAGCAGTTTTCCGGGAAGAGGCAATGAGCAGTTCTTC.

V is TRBV10-3 and J is TRBJ2-7; D is perhaps TRBD2 (6 bases). V was cut by 10 bases and J by 0 bases, with 16 bases left in between. The germline V gene has CDR1 ENHRY and CDR2 SYGVKD. There are 14 residues in the CDR3. The CDR3 bases are TGTGCCAGCCGGAGGGACTTAGCCTCCTACGAGCAGTACTTC. Protein sequence: CASRRDLASYEQYF.